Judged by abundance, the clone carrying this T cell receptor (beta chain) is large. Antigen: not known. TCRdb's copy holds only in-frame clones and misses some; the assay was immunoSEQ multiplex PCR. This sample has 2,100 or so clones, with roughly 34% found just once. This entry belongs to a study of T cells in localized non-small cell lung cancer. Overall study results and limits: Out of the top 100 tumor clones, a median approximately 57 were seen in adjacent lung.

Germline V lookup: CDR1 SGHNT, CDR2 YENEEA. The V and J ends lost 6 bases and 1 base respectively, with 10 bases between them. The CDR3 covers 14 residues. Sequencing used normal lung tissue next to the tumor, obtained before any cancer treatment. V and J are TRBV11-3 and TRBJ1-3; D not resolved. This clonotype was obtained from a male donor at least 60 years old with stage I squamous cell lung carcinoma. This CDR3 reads CASRITISGNTIYF. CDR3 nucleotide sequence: TGTGCCAGCAGAATCACTATTTCTGGAAACACCATATATTTT.